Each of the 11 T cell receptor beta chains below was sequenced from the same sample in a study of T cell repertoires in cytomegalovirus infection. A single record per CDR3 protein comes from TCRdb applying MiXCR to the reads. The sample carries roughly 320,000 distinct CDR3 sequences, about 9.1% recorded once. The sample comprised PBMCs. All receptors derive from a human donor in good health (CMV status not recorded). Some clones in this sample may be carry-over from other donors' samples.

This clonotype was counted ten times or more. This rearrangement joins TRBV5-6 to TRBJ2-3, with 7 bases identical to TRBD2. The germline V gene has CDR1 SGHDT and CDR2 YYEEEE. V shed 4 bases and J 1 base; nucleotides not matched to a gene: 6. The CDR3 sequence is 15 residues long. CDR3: CASSRAGPRTDTQYF. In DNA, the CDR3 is TGTGCCAGCAGCCGAGCGGGGCCGCGCACAGATACGCAGTATTTT.

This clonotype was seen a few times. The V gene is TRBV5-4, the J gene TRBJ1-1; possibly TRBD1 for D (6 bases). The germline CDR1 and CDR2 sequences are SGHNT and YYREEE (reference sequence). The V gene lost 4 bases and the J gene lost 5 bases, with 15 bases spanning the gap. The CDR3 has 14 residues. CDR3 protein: CASSRRAGDTEAFF. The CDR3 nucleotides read TGTGCCAGCAGCAGACGTGCAGGGGATACTGAAGCTTTCTTT.

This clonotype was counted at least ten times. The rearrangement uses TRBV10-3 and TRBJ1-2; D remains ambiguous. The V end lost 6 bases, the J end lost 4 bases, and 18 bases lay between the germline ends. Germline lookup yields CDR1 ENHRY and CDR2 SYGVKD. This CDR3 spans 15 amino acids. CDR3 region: CAIRPTATAGYGYTF. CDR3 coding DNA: TGTGCCATCAGACCGACGGCTACTGCGGGCTATGGCTACACCTTC.

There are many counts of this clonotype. CDR3 residues: CASSISEGATEAFF. CDR3 DNA: TGCGCCAGCAGCATAAGTGAGGGGGCCACTGAAGCTTTCTTT. The rearrangement links TRBV4-3 to TRBJ1-1, with 7 bases identical to TRBD1. There are 14 residues in the CDR3. V lost 5 bases and J lost 4; bases outside the gene matches: 7. CDR1 is LGHNA and CDR2 is YSLEER in the germline V gene.

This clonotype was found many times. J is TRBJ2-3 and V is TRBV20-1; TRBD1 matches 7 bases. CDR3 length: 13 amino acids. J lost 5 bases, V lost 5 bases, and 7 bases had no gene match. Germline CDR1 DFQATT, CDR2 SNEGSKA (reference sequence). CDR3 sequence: CSAGDRRVDTQYF. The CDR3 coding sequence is TGCAGTGCTGGGGACAGACGAGTAGATACGCAGTATTTT.

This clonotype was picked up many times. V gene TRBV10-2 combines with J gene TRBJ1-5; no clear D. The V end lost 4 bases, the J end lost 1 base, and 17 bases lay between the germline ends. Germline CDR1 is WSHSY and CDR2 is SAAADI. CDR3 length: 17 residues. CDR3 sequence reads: CASSGFRGLGSNQPQHF. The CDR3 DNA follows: TGCGCCAGCAGTGGATTCCGGGGTCTGGGAAGCAATCAGCCCCAGCATTTT.

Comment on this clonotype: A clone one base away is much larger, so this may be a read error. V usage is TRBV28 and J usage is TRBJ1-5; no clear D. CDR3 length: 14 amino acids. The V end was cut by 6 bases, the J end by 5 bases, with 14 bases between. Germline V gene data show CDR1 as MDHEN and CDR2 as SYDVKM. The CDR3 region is CASSRWSGDQPQHF. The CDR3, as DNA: TGTGCCAGCAGCCGCTGGAGCGGCGATCAGCCCCAGCATTTT.

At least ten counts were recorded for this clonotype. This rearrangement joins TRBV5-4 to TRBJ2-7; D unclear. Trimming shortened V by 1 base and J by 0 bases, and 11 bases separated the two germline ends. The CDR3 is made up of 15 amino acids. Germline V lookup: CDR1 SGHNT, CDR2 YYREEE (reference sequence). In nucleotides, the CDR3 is TGTGCCAGCAGCTTGTATCAGGCAGGCTCCTACGAGCAGTACTTC. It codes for CASSLYQAGSYEQYF.

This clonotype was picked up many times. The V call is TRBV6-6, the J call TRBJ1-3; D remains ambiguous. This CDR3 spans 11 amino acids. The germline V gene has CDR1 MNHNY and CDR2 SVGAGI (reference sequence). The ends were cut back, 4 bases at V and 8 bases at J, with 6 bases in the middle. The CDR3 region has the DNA TGTGCCAGCAGTTCCCGCTACACCATATATTTT. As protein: CASSSRYTIYF.

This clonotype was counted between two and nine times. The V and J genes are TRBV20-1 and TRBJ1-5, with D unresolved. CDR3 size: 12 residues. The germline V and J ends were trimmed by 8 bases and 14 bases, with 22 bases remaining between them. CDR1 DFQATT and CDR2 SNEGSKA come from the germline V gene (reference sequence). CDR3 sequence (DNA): TGCAGTCCCATCCAAGGCATCCGCTGGGAGCATTTT. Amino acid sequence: CSPIQGIRWEHF.

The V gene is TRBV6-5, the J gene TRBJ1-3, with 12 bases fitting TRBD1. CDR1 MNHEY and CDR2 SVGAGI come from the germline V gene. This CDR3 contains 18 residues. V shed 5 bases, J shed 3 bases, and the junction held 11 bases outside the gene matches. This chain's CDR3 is CASSTTGTGGAHGNTIYF. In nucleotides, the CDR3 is TGTGCCAGCAGTACCACCGGGACAGGGGGCGCTCATGGAAACACCATATATTTT.